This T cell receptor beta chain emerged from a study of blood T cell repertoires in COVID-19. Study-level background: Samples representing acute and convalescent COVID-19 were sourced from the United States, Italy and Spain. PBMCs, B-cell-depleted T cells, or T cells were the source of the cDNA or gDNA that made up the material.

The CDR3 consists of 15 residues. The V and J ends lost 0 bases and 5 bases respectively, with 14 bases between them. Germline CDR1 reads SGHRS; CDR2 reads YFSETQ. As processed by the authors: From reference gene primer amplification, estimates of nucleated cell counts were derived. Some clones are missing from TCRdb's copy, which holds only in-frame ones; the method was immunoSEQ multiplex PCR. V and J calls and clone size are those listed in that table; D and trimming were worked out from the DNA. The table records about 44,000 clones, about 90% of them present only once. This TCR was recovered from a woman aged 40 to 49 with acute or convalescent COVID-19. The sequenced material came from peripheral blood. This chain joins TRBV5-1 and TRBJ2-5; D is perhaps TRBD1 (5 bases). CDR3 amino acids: CASSLDGRGRETQYF. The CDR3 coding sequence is TGCGCCAGCAGCTTGGATGGAAGGGGTCGGGAGACCCAGTACTTC. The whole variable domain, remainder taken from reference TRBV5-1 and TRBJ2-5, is KAGVTQTPRYLIKTRGQQVTLSCSPISGHRSVSWYQQTPGQGLQFLFEYFSETQRNKGNFPGRFSGRQFSNSRSEMNVSTLELGDSALYLCASSLDGRGRETQYFGPGTRLLVL.